This passage covers 28 T cell receptor beta chains from one sample sequenced in a study of CD4 T cells in relation to SARS-CoV-2 and coronaviruses. Before the COVID-19 pandemic, during about 2010-2018, CD4+ T cells were taken from unexposed donors. Assay used: immunoSEQ multiplex PCR; TCRdb lists only in-frame clones, some missing. The sample records about 55,000 clones, 86% being singletons. The specimen was memory CD4+ T cells from PBMCs. The receptor set was obtained from a human donor in good health.

The gene calls are TRBV5-1 and TRBJ1-2; TRBD1 matches 7 bases. This CDR3 has 13 amino acids. J gave up 7 bases and V 6 bases, and 9 bases lay outside the gene matches. The V gene's germline CDR1 is SGHRS and CDR2 YFSETQ. In DNA form, the CDR3 reads TGCGCCAGCACGGGGGAGGGGGCCTTTGGCTACACCTTC. Protein product: CASTGEGAFGYTF.

This sequence joins TRBV28 and TRBJ2-7, with D hard to call. The V and J ends lost 8 bases and 2 bases respectively, with 10 bases between them. The germline V gene encodes CDR1 MDHEN and CDR2 SYDVKM. The CDR3 has 12 residues. This CDR3 is CASSPNPYEQYF. The CDR3 DNA follows: TGTGCCAGCTCCCCAAACCCCTACGAGCAGTACTTC. The whole variable domain, filled in from reference TRBV28 and TRBJ2-7, reads DVKVTQSSRYLVKRTGEKVFLECVQDMDHENMFWYRQDPGLGLRLIYFSYDVKMKEKGDIPEGYSVSREKKERFSLILESASTNQTSMYLCASSPNPYEQYFGPGTRLTVT.

The chain carries TRBV27 and TRBJ2-3; TRBD2 aligns across 7 bases. Germline-derived CDR1 and CDR2 are MNHEY and SMNVEV (reference sequence). V shed 6 bases and J 10 bases; nucleotides not matched to a gene: 13. CDR3 length equals 14 residues. DNA of the CDR3: TGTGCCAGCAGCCCTTCTGGGAGGGCCCAGTCGCAGTATTTT. This gives the protein CASSPSGRAQSQYF.

V and J are TRBV7-6 and TRBJ2-5; 8 nucleotides match TRBD1. Germline-derived CDR1 and CDR2 are SGHVS and FNYEAQ. The ends lost 5 bases at V and 4 bases at J; junction bases unmatched: 12. This CDR3 has 16 amino acids. In DNA form, the CDR3 reads TGTGCCAGCAGCGGATCAGGGGGCGCAGCTAGAGAGACCCAGTACTTC. This codes for CASSGSGGAARETQYF.

The chain couples TRBV6-5 to TRBJ2-2, with a weak D call TRBD1 (6 bases). CDR1 MNHEY and CDR2 SVGAGI come from the germline V gene. Between the trimmed V and J ends, which lost 7 bases and 6 bases, there was a span of 9 bases. This CDR3 has 12 amino acids. The CDR3: CASNAGAGELFF. CDR3 DNA: TGTGCCAGCAACGCAGGGGCCGGGGAGCTGTTTTTT.

The genes are TRBV19 and TRBJ1-6; D remains ambiguous. The CDR3 is 14 amino acids. Germline V gene data show CDR1 as LNHDA and CDR2 as SQIVND (reference sequence). Trimming cost V 2 bases and J 9 bases, with 11 bases left between them. CDR3 nucleotides: TGTGCCAGTAGTATATTCGCCGCGTCTTCACCCCTCCACTTT. Its translation is CASSIFAASSPLHF.

This chain uses TRBV6-5 with TRBJ1-6, with TRBD1 matching 7 bases. Per the germline V gene, CDR1 is MNHEY and CDR2 is SVGAGI. This CDR3 is built from 15 residues. V gave up 8 bases and J gave up 9 bases; unmatched junction bases: 13. CDR3: CASGPGTATPSPLHF. CDR3 sequence (DNA): TGTGCCAGCGGTCCGGGGACAGCTACCCCTTCACCCCTCCACTTT.

The V call is TRBV9, the J call TRBJ2-1; maybe TRBD2 (6 bases). The CDR3 length is 16 residues. Deletions cut 0 bases from V and 0 bases from J, with 10 bases between. The germline gives CDR1 SGDLS, CDR2 YYNGEE. Written as DNA, the CDR3 is TGTGCCAGCAGCGTAGACGGGGGTTACTCCTACAATGAGCAGTTCTTC. This translates into CASSVDGGYSYNEQFF.

CDR3 loop: CASSLSTPLSYNEQFF. Here the CDR3 DNA reads TGTGCCAGCAGCCTGTCGACTCCTCTCTCCTACAATGAGCAGTTCTTC. This chain uses TRBV7-2 with TRBJ2-1; D not certain. The CDR3 totals 16 residues. V shed 5 bases and J shed 0 bases, with 14 bases lying between them. Germline V gene sequence: CDR1 SGHTA, CDR2 FQGNSA.

The rearrangement uses TRBV28 and TRBJ1-1; TRBD1 matches at 11 bases. V lost 6 bases, J lost 2 bases, and 8 bases stayed unmatched. The CDR3 consists of 16 residues. Germline values: CDR1 MDHEN, CDR2 SYDVKM. CDR3 loop: CASRPPGQGVNTEAFF. DNA for the CDR3: TGTGCCAGCAGACCCCCGGGACAGGGGGTTAACACTGAAGCTTTCTTT.

The rearrangement uses TRBV10-1 and TRBJ2-3; D may be TRBD1 (6 bases). In germline, CDR1 is WNHNN, CDR2 SYGVQD (reference sequence). This CDR3 is 15 amino acids long. V dropped 4 bases and J dropped 3 bases, with 14 bases sitting between them. CDR3 sequence (DNA): TGCGCCAGCAGTGGACGGACAGCGTTTACAGATACGCAGTATTTT. Encoded protein: CASSGRTAFTDTQYF.

This CDR3 is CSVDRGYEQYF. The CDR3 bases are TGCAGCGTTGACAGGGGTTACGAGCAGTACTTC. This chain links TRBV29-1 with TRBJ2-7; possibly TRBD1 for D (6 bases). CDR1 and CDR2 from the germline V gene are SQVTM and ANQGSEA. This CDR3 is 11 amino acids long. V was pared by 3 bases and J by 4 bases, with 7 bases between.

This clone was found a few times. The chain joins TRBV6-5 to TRBJ1-5; weak D call: TRBD1 (5 bases). The CDR3 length is 14 residues. Germline values: CDR1 MNHEY, CDR2 SVGAGI. V dropped 6 bases and J dropped 5 bases, with 14 bases sitting between them. The CDR3 bases are TGTGCCAGCAGCCTTAGGAGAGGGGATCAGCCCCAGCATTTT. Translated: CASSLRRGDQPQHF.

The rearrangement uses TRBV29-1 and TRBJ2-2; D is uncertain. Trimming left V 7 bases short and J 4 bases short, with 16 bases between. The CDR3 consists of 14 residues. In germline, CDR1 is SQVTM, CDR2 ANQGSEA. CDR3: CSAQAGRITGELFF. The CDR3 DNA reads as TGCAGCGCCCAAGCTGGGCGGATCACCGGGGAGCTGTTTTTT.

V usage is TRBV5-1 and J usage is TRBJ2-1, with 10 bases lining up with TRBD1. Germline-derived CDR1 and CDR2 are SGHRS and YFSETQ. The CDR3 is 15 residues long. J gave up 2 bases and V 4 bases, and 3 bases lay outside the gene matches. CDR3 nucleotides: TGCGCCAGCAGCAACGGACAGGGGGCCTACAATGAGCAGTTCTTC. As protein: CASSNGQGAYNEQFF.

The chain has TRBV5-1 and TRBJ2-7; 10 nucleotides line up with TRBD1. The CDR3 length is 16 residues. The J segment lost 9 bases and the V segment lost 1 base, leaving 13 bases of the junction unmatched. The germline CDR1 and CDR2 sequences are SGHRS and YFSETQ. The CDR3 nucleotides are TGCGCCAGCAGCTTGCGTGTCGGGACAGGGGCGCCAGGGCAGTACTTC. The encoded protein is CASSLRVGTGAPGQYF.

In this sample, this clone turned up once. The chain employs TRBV10-1 and TRBJ2-7, with D perhaps matching TRBD1 (5 bases). CDR1 WNHNN and CDR2 SYGVQD come from the germline V gene (reference sequence). The CDR3 runs to 13 residues. Deletions cut 8 bases from V and 1 base from J, with 12 bases between. The CDR3 region is CASLQGGSYEQYF. The CDR3 DNA reads TGCGCCAGCTTGCAGGGTGGGTCCTACGAGCAGTACTTC.

The chain joins TRBV19 to TRBJ2-1, with a possible D match to TRBD1 (6 bases). V lost 6 bases and J 7 bases, leaving 16 bases between the germline ends. This CDR3 has 14 residues. Germline V CDR1 and CDR2: LNHDA, SQIVND (reference sequence). Written as DNA, the CDR3 is TGTGCCAGTAGGGTTGGGGGCCCAGGTAATGAGCAGTTCTTC. Translation gives CASRVGGPGNEQFF.

This clone is a singleton in its sample. V usage is TRBV5-1 and J usage is TRBJ1-1; TRBD1 matches 7 bases. The length of the CDR3 is 13 residues. Germline values: CDR1 SGHRS, CDR2 YFSETQ. V trimming: 1 base; J trimming: 7 bases; junction bases outside the gene matches: 4. Written as DNA, the CDR3 is TGCGCCAGCAGCTTGAGGGGGCTCGGTGAAGCTTTCTTT. Translating it yields CASSLRGLGEAFF.

This clone was observed once. The J gene is TRBJ2-2, the V gene TRBV15; D is ambiguous. Trimming took 7 bases from V and 3 from J, leaving 15 bases between them. CDR3 length: 15 residues. Germline assignment: CDR1 LNHNV and CDR2 YYDKDF (reference sequence). CDR3 in DNA: TGTGCCACCAACCCCGCCGGGCATCACACCGGGGAGCTGTTTTTT. It encodes CATNPAGHHTGELFF.

The V call is TRBV6-2 or TRBV6-3, the J call TRBJ2-7; D perhaps matches TRBD2 (6 bases). The length of the CDR3 is 16 residues. The germline V gene encodes CDR1 MNHEY and CDR2 SVGEGT. Trimming left V 1 base short and J 3 bases short, with 16 bases between. CDR3 loop: CASSYFGGNTLYEQYF. The CDR3 DNA follows: TGTGCCAGCAGTTACTTCGGCGGGAACACACTCTACGAGCAGTACTTC.

The chain carries TRBV6-1 and TRBJ2-4, with 8 nucleotides matching TRBD2. The germline V gene has CDR1 MNHNS and CDR2 SASEGT. The CDR3 runs to 19 residues. With 0 bases clipped from V and 11 bases from J, the junction kept 21 bases outside the gene matches. The CDR3 sequence: CASSEARLAGWVRGVVQYF. CDR3 coding DNA: TGTGCCAGCAGTGAAGCGCGTCTAGCGGGTTGGGTTCGTGGCGTGGTTCAGTACTTC.

The V and J genes are TRBV18 and TRBJ1-4; D gene ambiguous. The CDR3 has 16 amino acids. Germline V gives CDR1 KGHSH, CDR2 LQKENI. Trimming cost V 5 bases and J 0 bases, with 13 bases left between them. Written as DNA, the CDR3 is TGTGCCAGCTCATTGGGGAACGGTGCAACTAATGAAAAACTGTTTTTT. Its translation: CASSLGNGATNEKLFF.

The chain carries TRBV21-1 and TRBJ1-2; the DNA was not compared with TRBD1, the D call given in the table. TRBV21-1 is a pseudogene segment. The CDR3 loop spans 17 amino acids. The CDR3 spells CASSKGGRTGTRYGYTF. The CDR3 DNA follows: TGTGCCAGCAGCAAAGGAGGGCGAACAGGGACCCGTTATGGCTACACCTTC.

This sequence joins TRBV5-1 and TRBJ2-5; 7 positions agree with TRBD1. The CDR3 is made up of 15 amino acids. The V gene's germline CDR1 is SGHRS and CDR2 YFSETQ. V lost 5 bases and J lost 4; bases outside the gene matches: 11. DNA of the CDR3: TGCGCCAGCAGGTACACAGGGGCGAGGAGAGAGACCCAGTACTTC. It yields the protein CASRYTGARRETQYF.

V and J are TRBV3-1 (or the pseudogene TRBV3-2) and TRBJ2-5; D is possibly TRBD2 (5 bases). The V and J ends lost 1 base and 5 bases respectively, with 14 bases between them. Germline CDR1 and CDR2: LGHDT and YNNKEL (reference sequence). There are 15 residues in the CDR3. The CDR3, as DNA: TGTGCCAGCAGCCAAGCGGCGGTAGAGCGGGAGACCCAGTACTTC. Translation: CASSQAAVERETQYF.

This chain uses TRBV19 with TRBJ2-7; no clear D gene. V was trimmed by 8 bases and J by 1 base, leaving 15 bases between them. CDR1 and CDR2 from the germline V gene are LNHDA and SQIVND (reference sequence). This CDR3 contains 14 residues. For the CDR3, the DNA is TGTGCCAGTGCCAATTGGGCGGAATCCTACGAGCAGTACTTC. This translates into CASANWAESYEQYF.

V is TRBV5-1 and J is TRBJ2-7; D is perhaps TRBD1 (6 bases). The CDR3 runs 14 residues. V lost 6 bases and J lost 2, with 15 bases in between. Germline CDR1 SGHRS, CDR2 YFSETQ. The CDR3 region is CASTSMPGAYEQYF. CDR3 nucleotides: TGCGCCAGCACGTCGATGCCAGGGGCCTACGAGCAGTACTTC.